What follows are 5 T cell receptor beta chains derived from one specimen sequenced in a study of breast tumors, draining lymph nodes, adjacent tissues (dated by TCRdb to about 2016). The axillary draining lymph nodes of breast cancer patients were the source of the lymph node samples. Libraries came from multiplex PCR. For sequencing, an Illumina HiSeq 2000 was employed. The public reads were reprocessed in TCRdb via fastp at Q25 and MiXCR, keeping in-frame beta chains. Merged by CDR3 protein, the rows form single entries marked with the most common genes and DNA. Counted in this sample were around 190,000 distinct CDR3 sequences; roughly a third of them appeared once. Around 4.1% of the sample comes from the top ten. The specimen sequenced was axillary lymph node tissue. These receptors were taken from a female donor with breast cancer. Some clones in this sample may be carry-over from other donors' samples.

This clonotype was seen repeatedly, ten times or more. The chain links TRBV5-8 to TRBJ2-7; D gene unclear. CDR3 length: 16 amino acids. Germline V CDR1 and CDR2: SGHTS, YDEGEE. V lost 0 bases to trimming and J lost 8 bases, with 21 bases between them. The CDR3 nucleotides are TGTGCCAGCAGCTTGGACCAGACCTCATCAATAAGGCAGCAGTACTTC. This encodes CASSLDQTSSIRQQYF.

The chain's CDR3 is CASSLLGPAGFTSYEQYF. CDR3 nucleotides: TGTGCCAGCAGCTTGTTGGGACCAGCGGGTTTCACCTCCTACGAGCAGTACTTC. The chain employs TRBV5-5 and TRBJ2-7; possibly TRBD2 for D (6 bases). CDR1 and CDR2 from the germline V gene are SGHKS and YYEKEE (reference sequence). The CDR3 length is 18 residues. V lost 1 base and J 0 bases, leaving 20 bases between the germline ends.

The gene calls are TRBV6-5 and TRBJ1-6; possible D gene TRBD1, 5 bases. V was shortened by 0 bases and J by 9 bases, with 15 bases between the two germline ends. The germline V gene has CDR1 MNHEY and CDR2 SVGAGI. The length of the CDR3 is 16 residues. CDR3 sequence: CASSYSSGAGSSPLHF. The CDR3 nucleotides are TGTGCCAGCAGTTACTCGAGCGGGGCTGGTAGTTCACCCCTCCACTTT.

The sample holds many counts of this clonotype. The genes are TRBV13 and TRBJ1-2; D is ambiguous. V lost 0 bases and J 4 bases, leaving 9 bases between the germline ends. The CDR3 is 14 amino acids. Germline CDR1 reads PRHDT; CDR2 reads FYEKMQ (reference sequence). CDR3 protein: CASSLGGYPYGYTF. CDR3 coding DNA: TGTGCCAGCAGCTTAGGCGGGTATCCCTATGGCTACACCTTC.

This clonotype was counted a single time. The germline gene is not matched at one end of the junction; a read error may be the cause. The chain combines TRBV5-1 with TRBJ2-6; D remains ambiguous. Germline V gene sequence: CDR1 SGHRS, CDR2 YFSETQ. The CDR3 spans 16 residues. The CDR3 loop reads CASSLSANSEANVLTF. The DNA of the CDR3 is TGCGCCAGCAGCTTGTCAGCGAACTCTGAGGCCAACGTCCTGACTTTC.